A single sample is the source of the 29 T cell receptor beta chains below, sequenced in a study of Ad26.COV2.S vaccination and SARS-CoV-2 variants. The data were produced by immunoSEQ multiplex PCR, yet TCRdb's version contains in-frame clones alone and is incomplete. The sample consists of over 110,000 clones, approximately 90% of them appearing once. Specimen: peripheral blood, collected after recovery from COVID-19. The receptors shown here come from a human donor who had recovered from COVID-19.

The chain is built from TRBV2 and TRBJ1-1, with TRBD1 as a possible D gene (6 bases). The CDR3 sequence is 11 residues long. Germline values: CDR1 SNHLY, CDR2 FYNNEI. The V end lost 6 bases, the J end lost 11 bases, and 13 bases lay between the germline ends. The CDR3 reads CASRIQGDAFF. The DNA for the CDR3 is TGTGCCAGCAGGATACAGGGTGACGCTTTCTTT.

The rearrangement uses TRBV4-3 and TRBJ1-6; D is uncertain. V gave up 4 bases and J gave up 10 bases, with 17 bases separating them. Germline-derived CDR1 and CDR2 are LGHNA and YSLEER. The CDR3 covers 15 residues. The CDR3 coding sequence is TGCGCCAGCAGCCCGCAGAGTCGCGTGGGATCACCCCTCCACTTT. This codes for CASSPQSRVGSPLHF.

CDR3 protein: CASSADRGEQYF. CDR3 DNA sequence: TGTGCCAGCAGTGCGGACCGGGGCGAGCAGTACTTC. The gene calls are TRBV25-1 and TRBJ2-7; D perhaps matches TRBD2 (5 bases). Trimming took off 4 bases at V and 6 bases at J, with 10 bases between the two ends. The CDR3 runs to 12 residues. CDR1 and CDR2 (germline): MGHDK, SYGVNS.

V usage is TRBV7-8 and J usage is TRBJ2-5; the match to TRBD2 covers 8 bases. The CDR3 has 18 residues. V lost 5 bases to trimming and J lost 2 bases; unmatched junction nucleotides: 16. Germline CDR1 reads SGHVS; CDR2 reads FQNEAQ. The CDR3 loop reads CASSPGGAGGSLQETQYF. The CDR3 nucleotides read TGTGCCAGCAGCCCCGGTGGGGCGGGGGGCTCACTTCAAGAGACCCAGTACTTC.

CDR3 region: CASSSVNGGANEKLFF. CDR3 sequence (DNA): TGTGCCAGCAGCTCGGTGAATGGGGGAGCTAATGAAAAACTGTTTTTT. The V gene is TRBV5-6, the J gene TRBJ1-4, with a weak D call TRBD1 (5 bases). V lost 3 bases, J lost 3 bases, and 15 bases lay in between. There are 16 residues in the CDR3. Germline CDR1 and CDR2: SGHDT and YYEEEE.

This clone has just one count. CDR3 DNA sequence: TGCGCCAGCAGCTTGGAGGGGGATGAGCAGTTCTTC. This codes for CASSLEGDEQFF. The V call is TRBV5-1, the J call TRBJ2-1, with D perhaps TRBD1 (6 bases). CDR3 length: 12 residues. Between the trimmed V and J ends, which lost 0 bases and 8 bases, there was a span of 6 bases. Germline lookup yields CDR1 SGHRS and CDR2 YFSETQ.

J is TRBJ1-3 and V is TRBV4-3; D uncertain. Trimming stripped 4 bases from V and 6 bases from J, with 13 bases between. CDR3 length: 14 amino acids. Germline V lookup: CDR1 LGHNA, CDR2 YSLEER. DNA for the CDR3: TGCGCCAGCAGCCTCGAGGGAACGGAAAACACCATATATTTT. Translating gives CASSLEGTENTIYF.

The chain has TRBV5-1 and TRBJ2-1; the D is unclear. The V end was cut by 2 bases, the J end by 6 bases, with 6 bases between. The CDR3 is 12 amino acids. Germline CDR1 and CDR2: SGHRS and YFSETQ. Written as DNA, the CDR3 is TGCGCCAGCAGCTTTGGAACCAATGAGCAGTTCTTC. Protein product: CASSFGTNEQFF.

The chain joins TRBV7-2 to TRBJ2-7; 8 bases match TRBD2. Germline CDR1 and CDR2: SGHTA and FQGNSA. The CDR3 is made up of 15 amino acids. V lost 4 bases, J lost 5 bases, and 10 bases stayed unmatched. CDR3 bases: TGTGCCAGCAGCTCCGACAGCGGGGGTTCCGACGAGCAGTACTTC. Amino acids: CASSSDSGGSDEQYF.

The rearrangement joins TRBV3-1 (or the pseudogene TRBV3-2) to TRBJ2-1, with 10 bases aligning to TRBD1. The CDR3 is made up of 16 amino acids. Germline CDR1 is LGHDT and CDR2 is YNNKEL (reference sequence). Trimming took 0 bases from V and 7 from J; bases not matched to a gene: 6. Written as DNA, the CDR3 is TGTGCCAGCAGCCAAGAGAGACAGGGGGCGCGGAATGAGCAGTTCTTC. This sequence encodes CASSQERQGARNEQFF.

The V and J genes are TRBV7-8 and TRBJ1-6; 7 positions agree with TRBD1. After removal of 5 bases from V and 4 bases from J, the junction contained 11 bases not matched to a gene. CDR1 is SGHVS and CDR2 is FQNEAQ in the germline V gene. The CDR3 is made up of 17 amino acids. The CDR3 spells CASSANHATGYNSPLHF. Here the CDR3 DNA reads TGTGCCAGCAGCGCGAACCACGCGACAGGGTATAATTCACCCCTCCACTTT. Full variable domain (rest looked up from reference TRBV7-8 and TRBJ1-6): GAGVSQSPRYKVAKRGQDVALRCDPISGHVSLFWYQQALGQGPEFLTYFQNEAQLDKSGLPSDRFFAERPEGSVSTLKIQRTQQEDSAVYLCASSANHATGYNSPLHFGNGTRLTVT.

The chain recombines TRBV24-1 with TRBJ1-2, with 7 bases lining up with TRBD1. Germline values: CDR1 KGHDR, CDR2 SFDVKD. CDR3 length equals 16 residues. V shed 4 bases, J shed 6 bases, and the junction held 13 bases outside the gene matches. CDR3 bases: TGTGCCACCAGTGACCGGACAGGACCGACCTCGGATGGCTACACCTTC. Translation: CATSDRTGPTSDGYTF.

This clone was seen a single time. J is TRBJ2-3 and V is TRBV30; 13 nucleotides match TRBD2. Germline-derived CDR1 and CDR2 are GTSNPN and SVGIG (reference sequence). The CDR3 is 17 residues long. Trimming at V came to 3 bases and at J to 8 bases, leaving 14 bases not matched to a gene. The CDR3 DNA is TGTGCCTGGAGGGAGGGGACTAGCGGGGTCATGGCGAGTACGCAGTATTTT. It specifies CAWREGTSGVMASTQYF.

This CDR3 is CAISETTERNTEAFF. As DNA, the CDR3 is TGTGCCATCAGTGAGACTACGGAGAGGAACACTGAAGCTTTCTTT. The genes are TRBV10-3 and TRBJ1-1; no clear D gene. From germline, CDR1 is ENHRY and CDR2 SYGVKD. The CDR3 extends over 15 amino acids. V gave up 2 bases and J gave up 1 base, with 11 bases separating them.

The chain carries TRBV10-2 and TRBJ2-1; perhaps TRBD2 as D (5 bases). Germline CDR1 is WSHSY and CDR2 is SAAADI. The CDR3 runs 13 residues. V lost 7 bases and J 3 bases, leaving 10 bases between the germline ends. The CDR3 loop is CASTGYLYNEQFF. The CDR3 DNA sequence: TGCGCCAGCACGGGGTACCTCTACAATGAGCAGTTCTTC.

This sequence joins TRBV19 and TRBJ1-2; D is undetermined. The CDR3 sequence is 12 residues long. Germline lookup yields CDR1 LNHDA and CDR2 SQIVND (reference sequence). V shed 4 bases and J shed 7 bases, with 10 bases lying between them. CDR3 amino acids: CASSKWERGYTF. Here the CDR3 DNA reads TGTGCCAGTAGTAAATGGGAGCGTGGCTACACCTTC.

The chain combines TRBV7-6 with TRBJ2-3; no firm D call. Germline CDR1 SGHVS, CDR2 FNYEAQ. The V end was cut by 0 bases, the J end by 9 bases, with 7 bases between. This CDR3 has 12 residues. CDR3 nucleotides: TGTGCCAGCAGCTTAGCAGATACCACGCAGTATTTT. Translating gives CASSLADTTQYF.

The chain carries TRBV30 and TRBJ2-4, with D possibly matching TRBD1 (5 bases). V was clipped by 0 bases and J by 2 bases, with 8 bases between them. The CDR3 length is 14 residues. CDR1 is GTSNPN and CDR2 is SVGIG in the germline V gene (reference sequence). CDR3 bases: TGTGCCTGGAGTGTTGCAGGGACCAAAAACATTCAGTACTTC. This sequence encodes CAWSVAGTKNIQYF.

The V call is TRBV19, the J call TRBJ2-2; D call uncertain. CDR1 and CDR2 from the germline V gene are LNHDA and SQIVND (reference sequence). V lost 8 bases and J 0 bases, leaving 10 bases between the germline ends. The CDR3 sequence is 14 residues long. DNA of the CDR3: TGTGCCAGTGGGTCCAGGACGAACACCGGGGAGCTGTTTTTT. Its translation is CASGSRTNTGELFF. The whole variable domain, remainder taken from reference TRBV19 and TRBJ2-2, is DGGITQSPKYLFRKEGQNVTLSCEQNLNHDAMYWYRQDPGQGLRLIYYSQIVNDFQKGDIAEGYSVSREKKESFPLTVTSAQKNPTAFYLCASGSRTNTGELFFGEGSRLTVL.

A remark on this clone: A junction end diverges from the germline sequence, so it may reflect a read error. Different DNA sequences within this sample yield the same CDR3. The chain is built from TRBV30 and TRBJ2-3; weak D call: TRBD1 (5 bases). The CDR3 contains 13 residues. The V gene's germline CDR1 is GTSNPN and CDR2 SVGIG (reference sequence). The CDR3 loop reads CAWKAGLTDTQYF. CDR3 bases: TGTGCCTGGAAGGCAGGGTTAACAGATACACAGTATTTT.

This sequence joins TRBV18 and TRBJ1-3; D is ambiguous. The CDR3 spans 13 residues. Germline loops: CDR1 KGHSH, CDR2 LQKENI. Trimming removed 3 bases at V and 2 bases at J, with 5 bases between. The CDR3 DNA reads TGTGCCAGCTCACCTGGTCCTGGAAACACCATATATTTT. Translating it yields CASSPGPGNTIYF.

This clone showed up just a few times. The chain recombines TRBV10-1 with TRBJ2-2; D may be TRBD2 (6 bases). V lost 0 bases and J lost 3, with 17 bases in between. The CDR3 has 18 residues. CDR1 is WNHNN and CDR2 is SYGVQD in the germline V gene (reference sequence). The CDR3 is CASSESRGDLYDTGELFF. The CDR3 DNA reads TGCGCCAGCAGTGAGTCTCGCGGGGACCTTTATGACACCGGGGAGCTGTTTTTT.

The chain is built from TRBV7-2 and TRBJ2-7; the D gene is possibly TRBD2 (5 bases). The V end lost 2 bases, the J end lost 2 bases, and 10 bases lay between the germline ends. The V gene's germline CDR1 is SGHTA and CDR2 FQGNSA. The CDR3 totals 14 residues. CDR3 sequence: CASSLLASTYEQYF. The CDR3 coding sequence is TGTGCCAGCAGCTTACTAGCTTCTACCTACGAGCAGTACTTC.

The CDR3 coding sequence is TGTGCCAGCAGTGAAACACAGGGAAGCAATCAGCCCCAGCATTTT. This gives the protein CASSETQGSNQPQHF. V gene TRBV6-1 combines with J gene TRBJ1-5; a possible D gene is TRBD1 (6 bases). Deletions cut 2 bases from V and 1 base from J, with 9 bases between. CDR1 and CDR2 (germline): MNHNS, SASEGT. This CDR3 is 15 amino acids long.

The rearrangement joins TRBV29-1 to TRBJ1-1; D unresolved. The ends were cut back, 6 bases at V and 5 bases at J, with 7 bases in the middle. Germline V lookup: CDR1 SQVTM, CDR2 ANQGSEA. There are 10 residues in the CDR3. The CDR3 protein is CSVGRTEAFF. The DNA of the CDR3 is TGCAGCGTGGGAAGGACTGAAGCTTTCTTT.

The chain has TRBV11-2 and TRBJ2-5; D is undetermined. There are 13 residues in the CDR3. Germline V CDR1 and CDR2: SGHAT, FQNNGV. Trimming left V 8 bases short and J 2 bases short, with 12 bases between. CDR3 sequence reads: CASQTTTQETQYF. The CDR3 nucleotides read TGTGCCAGCCAAACGACAACTCAAGAGACCCAGTACTTC.

The rearrangement links TRBV2 to TRBJ2-3; TRBD2 is a possible D gene (6 bases). There are 14 residues in the CDR3. CDR1 and CDR2 from the germline V gene are SNHLY and FYNNEI. The V gene lost 7 bases and the J gene lost 0 bases, with 11 bases spanning the gap. For the CDR3, the DNA is TGTGCCAGCAAAGGAGGGATTAGCACAGATACGCAGTATTTT. This sequence encodes CASKGGISTDTQYF.

The chain combines TRBV13 with TRBJ1-1; 8 nucleotides align to TRBD1. V lost 4 bases and J lost 1; bases outside the gene matches: 8. The CDR3 runs to 16 residues. Per germline, CDR1 PRHDT and CDR2 FYEKMQ (reference sequence). CDR3 coding DNA: TGTGCCAGCAGCTCCGGGACAGGAGGCTGGAACACTGAAGCTTTCTTT. It yields the protein CASSSGTGGWNTEAFF.

The CDR3 DNA is TGCAGCGTTGAGGTCTTGAACACTGAAGCTTTCTTT. Its protein product is CSVEVLNTEAFF. This chain connects TRBV29-1 to TRBJ1-1; no firm D call. The CDR3 loop spans 12 amino acids. V shed 3 bases and J shed 0 bases, with 5 bases lying between them. Per the germline V gene, CDR1 is SQVTM and CDR2 is ANQGSEA. Full variable domain (remainder filled in from reference TRBV29-1 and TRBJ1-1): SAVISQKPSRDICQRGTSLTIQCQVDSQVTMMFWYRQQPGQSLTLIATANQGSEATYESGFVIDKFPISRPNLTFSTLTVSNMSPEDSSIYLCSVEVLNTEAFFGQGTRLTVV.